The T cell receptor beta chain under discussion was sequenced for a study of control samples from healthy donors and cancer patients. V lost 5 bases, J lost 7 bases, and 20 bases stayed unmatched. In germline, CDR1 is SEHNR, CDR2 FQNEAQ (reference sequence). This CDR3 comprises 18 residues. Libraries were prepared by immunoSEQ multiplex PCR; TCRdb keeps only in-frame clonotypes and omits some of them. The sample records about 130,000 clones, about 92% being singletons. Sequencing was done on a sample of PBMCs. The V gene is TRBV7-9, the J gene TRBJ2-7, with TRBD2 matching over 10 bases. This TCR was sampled from a man of 80 years or more with head and neck cancer. The chain's CDR3 is CASSGGLAGDRNQGEQYF. The DNA for the CDR3 is TGTGCCAGCAGCGGTGGGCTAGCGGGAGACCGAAACCAGGGAGAGCAGTACTTC.